This T cell receptor beta chain stems from a study of T cell responses to AZD1222 COVID-19 vaccine. The study, taken as a whole, reports: Donors were chiefly white British, with a greater number of females, and clonal diversity was perhaps underestimated. Only after the peak T cell response were repertoires sampled.

Measured with immunoSEQ multiplex PCR; TCRdb has only the in-frame clones, and not every one. This table has roughly 190,000 clones, approximately 90% appearing once. On this clone itself: Its antigen remains unidentified.

V lost 4 bases and J lost 1; bases outside the gene matches: 13. Germline V gives CDR1 SGHRS, CDR2 YFSETQ. CDR3 length equals 18 residues. This receptor was taken from an adult who received the AZD1222 COVID-19 vaccine. This chain joins TRBV5-1 and TRBJ2-2, with 7 nucleotides matching TRBD1. The sequenced sample was peripheral blood, obtained 28 days after the second AZD1222 dose. DNA for the CDR3: TGCGCCAGCAGCCACACACGGGGCCAGGGGGTGAACACCGGGGAGCTGTTTTTT. Protein sequence: CASSHTRGQGVNTGELFF.